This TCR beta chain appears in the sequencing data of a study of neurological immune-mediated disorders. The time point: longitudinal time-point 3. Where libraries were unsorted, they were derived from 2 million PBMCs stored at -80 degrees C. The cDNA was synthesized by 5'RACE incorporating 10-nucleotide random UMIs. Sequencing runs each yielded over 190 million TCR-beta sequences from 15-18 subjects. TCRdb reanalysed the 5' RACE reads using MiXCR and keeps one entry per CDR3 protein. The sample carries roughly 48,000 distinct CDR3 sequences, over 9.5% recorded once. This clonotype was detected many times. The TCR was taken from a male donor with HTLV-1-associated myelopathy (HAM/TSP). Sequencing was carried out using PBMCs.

CDR3 sequence reads: CASSFVTGNTIYF. The DNA of the CDR3 is TGTGCCAGCAGTTTCGTCACAGGAAACACCATATATTTT. This rearrangement joins TRBV28 to TRBJ1-3; D ambiguous. With 3 bases removed from V and 4 bases from J, the gap between germline ends came to 7 bases. This CDR3 contains 13 residues. CDR1 and CDR2 from the germline V gene are MDHEN and SYDVKM.